This TCR beta chain stems from a study of blood T cell repertoires in COVID-19. Study background: The origin of the acute and convalescent COVID-19 samples was the United States, Italy and Spain. Sources were T cells, B-cell-depleted T cells, or PBMCs; the material itself was cDNA or gDNA.

Per the original data handling: Cell counts per sample came from amplifying reference gene primers. TCRdb's table, derived via immunoSEQ multiplex PCR, lists solely in-frame clones and lacks some. The DNA was the basis for D and trimming; V, J and clone size are from that table. Of approximately 70,000 clones in the sample, roughly 78% were seen once. The V gene's germline CDR1 is SGDLS and CDR2 YYNGEE. V gave up 1 base and J gave up 2 bases, with 9 bases separating them. The CDR3 loop spans 14 amino acids. The sequence was collected from a woman of 80 years or more with active or convalescent COVID-19. This chain joins TRBV9 and TRBJ2-5; tentatively, D is TRBD1 (6 bases). Material: peripheral blood. In DNA, the CDR3 is TGTGCCAGCAGCGTATGGGGGCGACAAGAGACCCAGTACTTC. It codes for CASSVWGRQETQYF.